The clone carrying this T cell receptor beta chain was counted a few times. The time point: baseline, week 1 (first vaccination visit). Treatment reported: pre-vaccination baseline after standard-of-care therapy. These data belong to a study of a mutant IDH1 vaccine in newly diagnosed glioma. The CDR3 has 14 amino acids. V was cut by 0 bases and J by 0 bases, with 5 bases left in between. Looked up from germline, CDR1 is MNHNY and CDR2 is SVGAGI (reference sequence). The protocol was immunoSEQ multiplex PCR, while the TCRdb copy is restricted to in-frame clones and leaves out a portion. The sample yields roughly 70,000 clones, about 86% seen once.

V is TRBV6-6 and J is TRBJ1-1; D may be TRBD1 (5 bases). The specimen comprised PBMCs, sampled from a glioma patient treated with radiotherapy, temozolomide or both. This TCR was sampled from a man aged 25-40 years with glioma. As DNA, the CDR3 is TGTGCCAGCAGTTACTCGGGGCTGAACACTGAAGCTTTCTTT. Translated, it gives CASSYSGLNTEAFF.